This entry lists 24 T cell receptor beta chains sequenced from one sample in a study of T cells after yellow fever vaccination. Via MiXCR, TCRdb re-called the 5' RACE reads, giving one row per CDR3 protein. The sample shows about 260,000 distinct CDR3 sequences, around 5.3% of them seen only once. Sequenced here: CD4+ T cells sorted from PBMCs, sampled on the day of the yellow fever booster vaccination. All receptors derive from a man between 18 and 35 years old who received the YFV17D yellow fever vaccine.

The CDR3 DNA follows: TGTGCCAGCAGCGCATTGAGACAGGGGGGAGCTGGTACGCAGTATTTT. This translates into CASSALRQGGAGTQYF. The chain employs TRBV11-2 and TRBJ2-3, with 9 bases lining up with TRBD1. This CDR3 is 16 amino acids long. Looked up from germline, CDR1 is SGHAT and CDR2 is FQNNGV. The V gene end was trimmed by 5 bases and the J gene end by 8 bases; junction bases not matched to a gene: 14.

This clonotype was observed a few times. This chain uses TRBV12-3 or TRBV12-4 with TRBJ2-3; 12 bases match TRBD2. Germline trimming cut 3 bases from V and 0 bases from J; bases unmatched to any gene: 4. This CDR3 is built from 17 residues. In nucleotides, the CDR3 is TGTGCCAGCAGTTTCGGGCTAGCGGGAGGGAGCACAGATACGCAGTATTTT. Translation: CASSFGLAGGSTDTQYF.

This rearrangement joins TRBV10-3 to TRBJ2-1; maybe TRBD1 (5 bases). The germline V and J ends were trimmed by 6 bases and 0 bases, with 12 bases remaining between them. There are 15 residues in the CDR3. Germline V gene lookup returns CDR1 ENHRY and CDR2 SYGVKD. CDR3: CAIRDDSLSYNEQFF. The CDR3 nucleotides read TGTGCCATCAGAGATGACAGTCTCTCCTACAATGAGCAGTTCTTC.

This clonotype occurred a few times. This rearrangement joins TRBV18 to TRBJ2-5; 9 positions agree with TRBD1. Per the germline V gene, CDR1 is KGHSH and CDR2 is LQKENI. The CDR3 totals 15 residues. J gave up 1 base and V 0 bases, and 0 bases lay outside the gene matches. The CDR3 sequence is CASSPPGQGQETQYF. CDR3 bases: TGTGCCAGCTCACCACCGGGACAGGGCCAAGAGACCCAGTACTTC. The whole variable domain, filled in from reference TRBV18 and TRBJ2-5, reads NAGVMQNPRHLVRRRGQEARLRCSPMKGHSHVYWYRQLPEEGLKFMVYLQKENIIDESGMPKERFSAEFPKEGPSILRIQQVVRGDSAAYFCASSPPGQGQETQYFGPGTRLLVL.

In its sample, this clonotype was seen many times. This chain links TRBV9 with TRBJ2-5; 9 bases align to TRBD2. The CDR3 is made up of 16 amino acids. V was clipped by 0 bases and J by 2 bases; unmatched bases: 5. Looked up from germline, CDR1 is SGDLS and CDR2 is YYNGEE. CDR3 in amino acids: CASSVGGSGGQETQYF. CDR3 in DNA: TGTGCCAGCAGCGTAGGCGGTAGCGGGGGTCAAGAGACCCAGTACTTC.

This clonotype showed up just a few times. The V and J genes are TRBV20-1 and TRBJ2-2, with 10 bases matching TRBD2. Trimming at V came to 1 base and at J to 0 bases, leaving 5 bases not matched to a gene. CDR1 and CDR2 from the germline V gene are DFQATT and SNEGSKA (reference sequence). CDR3 length: 17 residues. In DNA form, the CDR3 reads TGCAGTGCTAGAGCGCGGAGCGGGGGGGCGAACACCGGGGAGCTGTTTTTT. Protein product: CSARARSGGANTGELFF.

This clonotype has at least ten counts. The chain combines TRBV6-2 or TRBV6-3 with TRBJ2-5, with TRBD2 identical over 13 bases. The CDR3 covers 14 residues. Germline CDR1 reads MNHEY; CDR2 reads SVGEGT. The junction had 5 bases not matched to a gene; V was cut back by 6 bases and J by 7 bases. CDR3 protein: CASRGLAGMMTQYF. DNA of the CDR3: TGTGCCAGCAGGGGACTAGCGGGGATGATGACCCAGTACTTC.

This clonotype was counted many times. The chain couples TRBV6-1 to TRBJ2-1; D might be TRBD1 (5 bases). The CDR3 extends over 12 amino acids. Germline V gene lookup returns CDR1 MNHNS and CDR2 SASEGT. The germline V and J ends were trimmed by 6 bases and 8 bases, with 11 bases remaining between them. Here the CDR3 DNA reads TGTGCCAGCAGCGCCCAGGGCCATGAGCAGTTCTTC. Translated, it gives CASSAQGHEQFF.

This clonotype turned up a few times. V usage is TRBV7-9 and J usage is TRBJ1-1; D not certain. V gave up 5 bases and J gave up 1 base, with 11 bases separating them. The germline CDR1 and CDR2 sequences are SEHNR and FQNEAQ (reference sequence). This CDR3 spans 14 amino acids. The CDR3 nucleotides are TGTGCCAGCAGCGCTAATATGGGGAACACTGAAGCTTTCTTT. Protein sequence: CASSANMGNTEAFF.

The rearrangement links TRBV4-2 to TRBJ2-1; maybe TRBD2 (6 bases). The V gene's germline CDR1 is LGHNA and CDR2 YNFKEQ. V was shortened by 2 bases and J by 10 bases, with 21 bases between the two germline ends. The CDR3 has 16 amino acids. The DNA of the CDR3 is TGTGCCAGCAGCCAAATTGAAGTAGGGACTTGGGGGGAGCAGTTCTTC. It encodes CASSQIEVGTWGEQFF.

This clonotype was seen only a few times. The chain carries TRBV7-8 and TRBJ2-3; possible D gene TRBD2, 5 bases. In germline, CDR1 is SGHVS, CDR2 FQNEAQ. The CDR3 spans 13 residues. V was trimmed by 6 bases and J by 3 bases, leaving 10 bases between them. The CDR3 spells CASRSAGTDTQYF. The CDR3 bases are TGTGCCAGCAGGAGTGCGGGTACAGATACGCAGTATTTT.

The chain joins TRBV30 to TRBJ2-1; 8 nucleotides align to TRBD1. Germline lookup yields CDR1 GTSNPN and CDR2 SVGIG (reference sequence). This CDR3 has 14 residues. Germline trimming cut 1 base from V and 7 bases from J; bases unmatched to any gene: 6. The CDR3, as DNA: TGTGCCTGGAGTGCTGGACAGGGTTTTAATGAGCAGTTCTTC. The encoded protein is CAWSAGQGFNEQFF.

The chain carries TRBV5-6 and TRBJ2-7, with D perhaps TRBD1 or TRBD2 (5 bases each). CDR1 is SGHDT, CDR2 YYEEEE, per germline. CDR3 size: 13 residues. The germline V and J ends were trimmed by 3 bases and 2 bases, with 9 bases remaining between them. DNA of the CDR3: TGTGCCAGCAGCTCGGGGCTGGCCTACGAGCAGTACTTC. It translates to CASSSGLAYEQYF.

The chain has TRBV9 and TRBJ1-2, with 9 bases that match TRBD1. With V trimmed by 4 bases and J by 5 bases, 6 bases remained unmatched. This CDR3 comprises 14 residues. Germline V gene lookup returns CDR1 SGDLS and CDR2 YYNGEE. Here the CDR3 reads CASSTGTGIYGYTF. The CDR3 region has the DNA TGTGCCAGCAGCACCGGGACAGGGATTTATGGCTACACCTTC.

This clonotype was observed many times. The chain employs TRBV2 and TRBJ2-1, with 11 bases fitting TRBD1. The CDR3 covers 15 residues. Germline V gives CDR1 SNHLY, CDR2 FYNNEI. Unmatched junction bases numbered 8, after V lost 5 bases and J lost 8 bases. The CDR3 spells CASSRDRGFKDEQFF. Written as DNA, the CDR3 is TGTGCCAGCAGTAGGGACAGGGGGTTTAAGGATGAGCAGTTCTTC.

The chain employs TRBV7-2 and TRBJ1-2, with TRBD1 matching over 8 bases. The CDR3 runs to 14 residues. V shed 5 bases and J 4 bases; nucleotides not matched to a gene: 6. Germline loops: CDR1 SGHTA, CDR2 FQGNSA. In nucleotides, the CDR3 is TGTGCCAGCAGCCCACAGGGGGGGGGCTATGGCTACACCTTC. It translates to CASSPQGGGYGYTF.

This clonotype was seen ten or more times. The V and J genes are TRBV14 and TRBJ1-6; possibly TRBD1 for D (6 bases). Trimming cost V 0 bases and J 3 bases, with 6 bases left between them. Germline loops: CDR1 SGHDN, CDR2 FVKESK. CDR3 length: 15 residues. For the CDR3, the DNA is TGTGCCAGCAGCCAAGACAGGGGCTATAATTCACCCCTCCACTTT. Its protein product is CASSQDRGYNSPLHF. The full variable domain, in which reference TRBV14 and TRBJ1-6 provide the parts outside the CDR3, is EAGVTQFPSHSVIEKGQTVTLRCDPISGHDNLYWYRRVMGKEIKFLLHFVKESKQDESGMPNNRFLAERTGGTYSTLKVQPAELEDSGVYFCASSQDRGYNSPLHFGNGTRLTVT.

This clonotype was seen a few times. This chain links TRBV18 with TRBJ2-1, with 10 bases fitting TRBD2. With 2 bases clipped from V and 4 bases from J, the junction kept 8 bases outside the gene matches. Germline lookup yields CDR1 KGHSH and CDR2 LQKENI. This CDR3 has 17 amino acids. The CDR3 sequence is CASSPNSVLAGYNEQFF. Here the CDR3 DNA reads TGTGCCAGCTCACCAAATTCAGTACTAGCGGGGTACAATGAGCAGTTCTTC.

This clonotype was observed at least ten times. The J gene is TRBJ2-1, the V gene TRBV7-8; D not certain. Trimming left V 2 bases short and J 6 bases short, with 8 bases between. The CDR3 totals 13 residues. Germline V gives CDR1 SGHVS, CDR2 FQNEAQ. CDR3 DNA: TGTGCCAGCAGCTTACCAGTCCCCAATGAGCAGTTCTTC. It codes for CASSLPVPNEQFF.

J is TRBJ2-1 and V is TRBV21-1; the table's D gene call, TRBD2, was not cross checked with the DNA. TRBV21-1 is recorded as a pseudogene. The CDR3 is made up of 14 amino acids. CDR3 in amino acids: CASILAGAYNEQFF. The CDR3 DNA reads TGTGCCAGCATACTAGCGGGGGCTTACAATGAGCAGTTCTTC.

The table lists this clonotype with a few counts. The chain employs TRBV28 and TRBJ2-2; the D gene is possibly TRBD2 (7 bases). V lost 9 bases and J lost 2, with 13 bases in between. Germline V gene sequence: CDR1 MDHEN, CDR2 SYDVKM. This CDR3 contains 14 residues. CDR3 sequence: CASLGGLNTGELFF. The CDR3 nucleotides are TGTGCCAGTTTGGGGGGGCTCAACACCGGGGAGCTGTTTTTT.

This clonotype was detected many times. The chain carries TRBV9 and TRBJ2-5; maybe TRBD2 (6 bases). V was trimmed by 3 bases and J by 5 bases, leaving 17 bases between them. This CDR3 has 15 residues. Per germline, CDR1 SGDLS and CDR2 YYNGEE. The CDR3 protein is CASSDLAGGGETQYF. CDR3 DNA: TGTGCCAGCAGCGACCTCGCGGGCGGAGGGGAGACCCAGTACTTC.

The table lists this clonotype with a few counts. The chain has TRBV5-1 and TRBJ1-6, with D possibly matching TRBD1 (5 bases). Trimming took off 1 base at V and 10 bases at J, with 9 bases between the two ends. This CDR3 region has 13 residues. Germline lookup yields CDR1 SGHRS and CDR2 YFSETQ. The CDR3 loop reads CASSLTGESPLHF. The CDR3 DNA sequence: TGCGCCAGCAGCTTGACGGGGGAGTCACCCCTCCACTTT. Full variable domain (missing parts from reference TRBV5-1 and TRBJ1-6): KAGVTQTPRYLIKTRGQQVTLSCSPISGHRSVSWYQQTPGQGLQFLFEYFSETQRNKGNFPGRFSGRQFSNSRSEMNVSTLELGDSALYLCASSLTGESPLHFGNGTRLTVT.

In this sample, this clonotype turned up many times. The rearrangement links TRBV7-2 to TRBJ2-2; D not resolved. Germline CDR1 and CDR2: SGHTA and FQGNSA. Trimming left V 5 bases short and J 4 bases short, with 17 bases between. This CDR3 comprises 16 residues. The CDR3: CASSPSRAESTGELFF. The CDR3 nucleotides are TGTGCCAGCAGCCCCTCCCGGGCAGAAAGCACCGGGGAGCTGTTTTTT.